This T cell receptor (beta chain) was sequenced during a study of metastatic and nonmetastatic thyroid tumors. Study overall: Both malignant and benign thyroid patients supplied peripheral blood and tumor or nodule tissue samples, across which the repertoires of these patients were then compared. The study, taken as a whole, reports: It was reported that TCR beta diversity was significantly higher in malignant thyroid tumors than benign nodules, in blood and tumor.

In the authors' methods: A papillary thyroid cancer distant-metastasis classifier was built from CDR3 differences across clinicopathological groups. TCRdb recomputed clones from the PCR reads via MiXCR. It is TCRdb's table, rather than the study itself, that gives the V and J calls and clone size. This table holds roughly 20,000 clones, approximately 26% found once. Comments on this clone: Antigen: not known.

Every patient underwent thyroid surgery untreated. The trim removed 5 bases at V and 4 bases at J, leaving 8 bases unmatched. Germline values: CDR1 MDHEN, CDR2 SYDVKM. The CDR3 consists of 15 residues. The source material was blood. The clonotype was recovered from a female donor with papillary thyroid cancer or a benign thyroid nodule (not recorded which). Some clones in this sample may be carry-over from other donors' samples. V and J are TRBV28 and TRBJ2-1; TRBD1 agrees at 7 bases. CDR3 DNA sequence: TGTGCCAGCAGTCCTTGGACAGGTATTTACAATGAGCAGTTCTTC. Its protein is CASSPWTGIYNEQFF. The complete variable domain, with remaining parts taken from reference TRBV28 and TRBJ2-1, reads DVKVTQSSRYLVKRTGEKVFLECVQDMDHENMFWYRQDPGLGLRLIYFSYDVKMKEKGDIPEGYSVSREKKERFSLILESASTNQTSMYLCASSPWTGIYNEQFFGPGTRLTVL.